This TCR beta chain was identified during a study of blood T cell repertoires in COVID-19. Repertoires were generated with immunoSEQ multiplex PCR, while TCRdb's copy carries only in-frame clones and drops some. This repertoire shows 12,000 or so clones, more than 65% found once; its top ten account for 6% to 7%. V shed 0 bases and J shed 2 bases, with 14 bases lying between them. This CDR3 region has 16 residues. Per the germline V gene, CDR1 is SGDLS and CDR2 is YYNGEE. The receptor comes from a man aged 60-69 years with COVID-19, enrolled during active disease. The sequenced sample was peripheral blood. The chain combines TRBV9 with TRBJ1-2; D is unresolved. As DNA, the CDR3 is TGTGCCAGCAGCGTAGGAAACCGGGGAACCAACTATGGCTACACCTTC. Translated: CASSVGNRGTNYGYTF.